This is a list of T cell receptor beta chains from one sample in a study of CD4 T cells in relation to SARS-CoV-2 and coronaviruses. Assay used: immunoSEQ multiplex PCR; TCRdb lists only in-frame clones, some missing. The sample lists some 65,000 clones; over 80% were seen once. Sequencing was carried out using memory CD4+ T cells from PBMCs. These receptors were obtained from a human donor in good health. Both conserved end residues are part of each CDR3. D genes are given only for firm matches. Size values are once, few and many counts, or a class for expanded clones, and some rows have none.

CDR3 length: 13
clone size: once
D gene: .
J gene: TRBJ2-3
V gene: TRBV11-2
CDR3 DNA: TGTGCCAGCAGCGAAGCGACCACAGATACGCAGTATTTT
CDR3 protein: CASSEATTDTQYF

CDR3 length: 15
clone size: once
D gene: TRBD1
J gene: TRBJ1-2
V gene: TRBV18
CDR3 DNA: TGTGCCAGCTCACGCCAGGGGGCTGAGGACTATGGCTACACCTTC
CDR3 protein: CASSRQGAEDYGYTF

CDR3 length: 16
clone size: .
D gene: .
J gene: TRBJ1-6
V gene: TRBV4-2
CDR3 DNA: TGTGCCAGCAGCCAAGGTATAGGGGCGGGTAATTCACCCCTCCACTTT
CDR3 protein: CASSQGIGAGNSPLHF

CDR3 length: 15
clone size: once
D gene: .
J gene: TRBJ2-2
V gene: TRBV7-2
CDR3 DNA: TGTGCCAGCAGCTTACTGGGGCAGGACACCGGGGAGCTGTTTTTT
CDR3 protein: CASSLLGQDTGELFF

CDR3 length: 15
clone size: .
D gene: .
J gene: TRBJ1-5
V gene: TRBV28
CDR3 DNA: TGTGCCAGCAGGACCGCGGGGGCAGGCAATCAGCCCCAGCATTTT
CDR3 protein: CASRTAGAGNQPQHF

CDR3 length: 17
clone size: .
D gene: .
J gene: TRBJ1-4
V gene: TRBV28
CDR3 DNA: TGTGCCAGCAGTTTTATTCAGGGACCGACAACTAATGAAAAACTGTTTTTT
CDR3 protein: CASSFIQGPTTNEKLFF

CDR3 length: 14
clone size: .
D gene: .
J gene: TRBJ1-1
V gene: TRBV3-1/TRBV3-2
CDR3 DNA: TGTGCCAGCAGCCAAGAAGACAGAAACACTGAAGCTTTCTTT
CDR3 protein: CASSQEDRNTEAFF

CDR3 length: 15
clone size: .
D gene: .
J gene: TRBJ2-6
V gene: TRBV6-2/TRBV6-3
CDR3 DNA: TGTGCCAGCAGCCTACGCCACTCTGGGGCCAACGTCCTGACTTTC
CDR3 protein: CASSLRHSGANVLTF

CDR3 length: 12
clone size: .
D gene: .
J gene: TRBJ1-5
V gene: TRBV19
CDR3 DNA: TGTGCCAGTAGTATGGGGGGGCAGCCCCAGCATTTT
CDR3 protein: CASSMGGQPQHF

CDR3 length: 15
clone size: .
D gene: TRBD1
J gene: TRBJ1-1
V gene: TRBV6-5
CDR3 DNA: TGTGCCAGCAGTTACTATGGACAGGGCGGTACTGAAGCTTTCTTT
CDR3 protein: CASSYYGQGGTEAFF

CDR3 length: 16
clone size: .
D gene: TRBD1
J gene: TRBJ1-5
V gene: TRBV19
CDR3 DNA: TGTGCCAGTAGTCCGACAGGGTTGGGAGGCAATCAGCCCCAGCATTTT
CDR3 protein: CASSPTGLGGNQPQHF

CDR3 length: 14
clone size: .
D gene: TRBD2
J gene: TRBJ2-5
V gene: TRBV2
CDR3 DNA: TGTGCCAGTACGGGAAGAACTAGCGGGGGGACCCAGTACTTC
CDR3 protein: CASTGRTSGGTQYF

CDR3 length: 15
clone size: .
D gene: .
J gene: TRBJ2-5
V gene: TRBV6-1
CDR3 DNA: TGTGCCAGCAGTGAAGCGGGCGGCCACCTGCAGACCCAGTACTTC
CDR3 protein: CASSEAGGHLQTQYF

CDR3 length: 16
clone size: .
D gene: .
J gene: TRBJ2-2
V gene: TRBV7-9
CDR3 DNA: TGTGCCAGCAGCTCCCTCCCGGGACAGAACACCGGGGAGCTGTTTTTT
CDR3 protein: CASSSLPGQNTGELFF

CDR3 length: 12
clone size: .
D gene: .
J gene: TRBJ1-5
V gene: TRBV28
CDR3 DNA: TGTGCCAGCAGTTTACTGGATCAGCCCCAGCATTTT
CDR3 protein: CASSLLDQPQHF

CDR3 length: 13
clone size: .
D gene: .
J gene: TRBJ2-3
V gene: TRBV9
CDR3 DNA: TGTGCCAGCAGCGTATCACTCACAGATACGCAGTATTTT
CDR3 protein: CASSVSLTDTQYF

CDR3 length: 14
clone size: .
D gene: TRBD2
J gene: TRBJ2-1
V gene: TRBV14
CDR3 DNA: TGTGCCAGCAGCCAAGATGGCGGGAGGATTGAGCAGTTCTTC
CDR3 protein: CASSQDGGRIEQFF

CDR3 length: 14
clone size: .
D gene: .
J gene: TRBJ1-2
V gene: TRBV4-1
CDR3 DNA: TGCGCCAGCAGCCAAGATGAGCCGGTCGGAGGCTACACCTTC
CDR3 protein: CASSQDEPVGGYTF